This TCR beta chain was obtained from a study of blood T cell repertoires in COVID-19. Study at large: Samples of COVID-19 (acute and convalescent) were obtained from the United States, Italy and Spain.

In the original workflow: How many nucleated cells were present was estimated from reference gene primer amplification. Measured with immunoSEQ multiplex PCR; TCRdb has only the in-frame clones, and not every one. V, J and clone size are taken as reported in that table, and D and trimming were inferred from the DNA itself. The sample has about 40,000 clones, about four fifths seen once. The specimen sequenced was peripheral blood. The receptor comes from a woman aged 55-70 years with acute or convalescent COVID-19.

The CDR3: CSVGTGGSGNTIYF. The CDR3 DNA follows: TGCAGCGTTGGGACAGGGGGGTCTGGAAACACCATATATTTT. This chain links TRBV29-1 with TRBJ1-3; TRBD1 matches at 10 bases. V shed 4 bases and J 1 base; nucleotides not matched to a gene: 1. The germline CDR1 and CDR2 sequences are SQVTM and ANQGSEA. CDR3 length: 14 residues.